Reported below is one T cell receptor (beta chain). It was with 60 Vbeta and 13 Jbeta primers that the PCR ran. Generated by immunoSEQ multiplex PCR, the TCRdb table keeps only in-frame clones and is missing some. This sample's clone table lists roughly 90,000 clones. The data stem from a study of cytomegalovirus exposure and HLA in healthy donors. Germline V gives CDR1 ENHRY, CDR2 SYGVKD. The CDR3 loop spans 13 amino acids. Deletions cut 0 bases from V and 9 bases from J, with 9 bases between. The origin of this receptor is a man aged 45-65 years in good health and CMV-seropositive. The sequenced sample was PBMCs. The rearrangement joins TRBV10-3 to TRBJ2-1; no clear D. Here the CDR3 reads CAISESPHSEQFF. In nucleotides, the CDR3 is TGTGCCATCAGTGAGTCTCCCCATAGTGAGCAGTTCTTC.